The TCR beta chain described here comes from a study of cytomegalovirus exposure and HLA in healthy donors. Study context: The same platform was used for the 120 or so validation repertoires as for the approximately 630 first-cohort repertoires, as reported in a later analysis. General observations from the study: As was reported, the classifier diagnosed cytomegalovirus status with high specificity and sensitivity. Most TCRs appeared rarely, but some public TCRs recurred in many donors. Researchers counted 164 TCR beta chains as cytomegalovirus-associated.

The method was immunoSEQ multiplex PCR; TCRdb's version includes in-frame clones alone and lacks a portion of them. The sample lists 150,000 to 200,000 clones; around nine tenths were seen once. Comments on this clone: What it binds is not known.

Sequencing used PBMCs. This sequence was found in a man aged 18 to 30 in good health and CMV-seropositive.

The CDR3 loop reads CASGTGTVYTEAFF. CDR3 in DNA: TGTGCCAGCGGGACAGGGACGGTGTACACTGAAGCTTTCTTT. This chain joins TRBV27 and TRBJ1-1, with TRBD1 matching 9 bases. V lost 8 bases and J lost 3; bases outside the gene matches: 7. This CDR3 is 14 amino acids long. Germline CDR1 is MNHEY and CDR2 is SMNVEV (reference sequence).